These T cell receptor beta chains were read from a single sample in a study of blood T cells in healthy people across ages. TCRdb re-called the 5' RACE reads with MiXCR, one entry per CDR3 protein. The sample yields roughly 860,000 distinct CDR3 sequences, 60% to 80% seen once. Sequencing input: blood. Every receptor here comes from a man in his thirties or forties in good health. CDR3s leave out the opening cysteine and the closing phenylalanine or tryptophan. The order of the fields is V gene, CDR3 length, D gene, J gene, CDR3 protein. A D gene is named only where the DNA matches it firmly.

TRBV7-2	12	TRBD2	TRBJ2-7	ASSRTSGRYEQY
TRBV6-6	13	TRBD1	TRBJ1-6	ASSYGTGDNSPLH
TRBV9	16	-	TRBJ2-6	ASSVEPAVNSGANVLT
TRBV20-1	17	TRBD1	TRBJ2-6	SAIGTGGRGRSGANVLT
TRBV5-1	12	TRBD2	TRBJ2-7	ASTVTSGGSEQY
TRBV7-9	14	-	TRBJ2-7	ASSPTRGKDSYEQY
TRBV4-2	14	-	TRBJ2-2	ASSQDVGGAFWELF
TRBV7-2	13	TRBD2	TRBJ2-1	ASSLESGGAREQF
TRBV27	12	-	TRBJ1-2	ASSLKPYDLPYT
TRBV4-3	15	-	TRBJ2-6	ASSQSPTAFGANVLT
TRBV6-4	15	TRBD1	TRBJ1-1	ASSPGDRGWSHTEAF
TRBV5-1	12	-	TRBJ1-6	ASSLNTADSPLH
TRBV10-3	11	-	TRBJ2-7	AIGGDPFGEQY
TRBV7-3	11	-	TRBJ2-3	ASSKGSTDTQY
TRBV7-9	16	TRBD2	TRBJ2-1	ASSFDRSSGYSYNEQF
TRBV29-1	11	-	TRBJ2-3	SSRGYGTDTQY
TRBV6-2/TRBV6-3	11	-	TRBJ2-7	ASSYHERGEQY
TRBV20-1	12	-	TRBJ1-2	SAWGAGSYYGYT
TRBV4-3	13	-	TRBJ2-3	ASSQEGLKGDTQY
TRBV3-1	14	-	-	ASSQDPSGSYNEQY
TRBV10-3	11	-	TRBJ2-1	ATSTGTYNEQF
TRBV3-1	14	-	TRBJ2-1	ASSQDRTVNYNEQF
TRBV6-2/TRBV6-3	12	TRBD1	TRBJ2-7	ASSRAGGLYEQY
TRBV5-1	10	-	TRBJ2-5	ATADSQETQY
TRBV29-1	12	-	TRBJ1-2	SVDFTGPNYGYT
TRBV20-1	11	TRBD1	-	SATPDRVYEQY
TRBV20-1	11	-	TRBJ2-7	SALDRVSYEQY
TRBV6-2/TRBV6-3	13	-	TRBJ2-5	ASSYEATVLETQY
TRBV9	12	-	TRBJ2-1	ASSVGSGQGEQF
TRBV6-2/TRBV6-3	12	-	TRBJ2-4	ASSYVGSGPIQY
TRBV6-2/TRBV6-3	10	-	TRBJ2-1	ASSYGRVRQF
TRBV5-8	13	-	TRBJ1-2	ASSGEGIFGYGYT
TRBV11-2	16	TRBD2	TRBJ2-3	ASSFPERAGGTTDTQY
TRBV4-3	15	TRBD1	TRBJ1-4	ASSQGTGGAASQTLF
TRBV13	13	TRBD1	TRBJ2-5	ASSLKTGERETQY
TRBV20-1	12	-	TRBJ1-2	SATGTTSGHGYT
TRBV6-2/TRBV6-3	10	-	TRBJ2-7	ASRATTYEQY
TRBV7-9	10	-	TRBJ2-7	ASSSTIYEQY
TRBV9	12	-	TRBJ1-1	ASSGTGFNTEAF
TRBV11-2	15	-	TRBJ2-5	ASSLSRGSGSLGTQY
TRBV6-5	12	TRBD1	TRBJ2-7	ASRRDRGVYEQY
TRBV7-2	10	-	TRBJ2-3	ASSGIIDTQY
TRBV29-1	14	TRBD2	TRBJ2-3	SVARTAGDSTDTQY
TRBV10-3	15	TRBD1	TRBJ1-1	AISESSLGQGYTEAF
TRBV29-1	11	-	TRBJ2-1	SVVDRQHNEQF
TRBV5-1	13	-	TRBJ1-1	ASSLVGHLNTEAF
TRBV24-1	15	-	TRBJ2-7	ATSDLGLMAGAYEQY
TRBV10-3	13	-	TRBJ1-5	AISEGQLSNQPQH
TRBV12-3/TRBV12-4	10	-	TRBJ2-2	ASRPNTGELF
TRBV6-1	10	-	TRBJ1-2	ASTPGSGGYT
TRBV24-1	13	-	TRBJ2-1	ATSDLGDTYNEQF